This TCR beta chain was sequenced in a study of shared T cell receptors in the human thymus. Germline loops: CDR1 GTSNPN, CDR2 SVGIG (reference sequence). Trimming removed 5 bases from V and 0 bases from J, with 13 bases in between. The CDR3 contains 14 residues. Sequenced by immunoSEQ multiplex PCR; TCRdb stores in-frame clones only, minus some. The data show approximately 490,000 clones, about four fifths seen once. These data were also filed under a second study, of human thymus T cells. From that report: Healthy Finnish infants undergoing corrective surgery for congenital heart defects provided the donor material. Surgeons resected thymus tissue during corrective heart surgery. Usage of V and J genes appeared biased in thymic and blood repertoires. Related research described strongly overlapping thymic repertoires in unrelated people.

The clonotype originates from a boy younger than two with a congenital heart defect. This chain links TRBV30 with TRBJ1-2, with D unresolved. Sequenced material: thymocytes. The CDR3 nucleotides read TGTGCCTGGTCCAGGTCGTCTGCTAACTATGGCTACACCTTC. This sequence encodes CAWSRSSANYGYTF.